The subject of this entry is one T cell receptor beta chain. The data were taken from a study of blood T cell repertoires in COVID-19. Looking at the study overall: There were acute and convalescent COVID-19 samples, and they came from the United States, Italy and Spain. The analysed material was cDNA or gDNA that came from T cells, B-cell-depleted T cells, or PBMCs.

Here immunoSEQ multiplex PCR was the method, and the copy in TCRdb shows in-frame clones only, minus some. The repertoire holds about 210,000 clones, less than 90% seen once, with more than 0.7% in the top ten. Between the trimmed V and J ends, which lost 0 bases and 7 bases, there was a span of 18 bases. The CDR3 is 16 amino acids. CDR1 and CDR2 from the germline V gene are SGHAT and FQNNGV. The receptor's source is a woman in her sixties or seventies with acute or convalescent COVID-19. Sequenced input: peripheral blood. This chain joins TRBV11-2 and TRBJ1-1; no reliable D call. CDR3 sequence reads: CASSLDQSTRRSEAFF. The CDR3 region has the DNA TGTGCCAGCAGCTTAGATCAAAGCACTAGGCGGAGTGAAGCTTTCTTT. Looking up the rest from reference TRBV11-2 and TRBJ1-1 gives the full variable domain: EAGVAQSPRYKIIEKRQSVAFWCNPISGHATLYWYQQILGQGPKLLIQFQNNGVVDDSQLPKDRFSAERLKGVDSTLKIQPAKLEDSAVYLCASSLDQSTRRSEAFFGQGTRLTVV.